The 5 T cell receptor beta chains in this list originate from one sample, sequenced in a study of T cell responses to AZD1222 COVID-19 vaccine. The protocol was immunoSEQ multiplex PCR, while the TCRdb copy is restricted to in-frame clones and leaves out a portion. The table records 90,000 to 120,000 clones, approximately 92% of them present only once. The material was peripheral blood, obtained 28 days after the second AZD1222 dose. The receptors shown here come from an adult who received the AZD1222 COVID-19 vaccine.

In this sample, this clone turned up a few times. This rearrangement joins TRBV15 to TRBJ1-5; D is uncertain. Germline assignment: CDR1 LNHNV and CDR2 YYDKDF (reference sequence). This CDR3 is built from 12 residues. Trimming took off 5 bases at V and 2 bases at J, with 4 bases between the two ends. The CDR3 reads CATSLGNQPQHF. The CDR3 coding sequence is TGTGCCACCAGCCTGGGCAATCAGCCCCAGCATTTT.

This rearrangement joins TRBV18 to TRBJ1-2; D is possibly TRBD1 (6 bases). Trimming took 2 bases from V and 5 from J, leaving 12 bases between them. Germline loops: CDR1 KGHSH, CDR2 LQKENI. The CDR3 is made up of 14 amino acids. CDR3 nucleotide sequence: TGTGCCAGCTCACCAGGGGGGGACACATATGGCTACACCTTC. Translating gives CASSPGGDTYGYTF.

The genes are TRBV11-2 and TRBJ1-4; 7 nucleotides agree with TRBD1. The germline CDR1 and CDR2 sequences are SGHAT and FQNNGV. CDR3 length: 16 amino acids. J gave up 8 bases and V 3 bases, and 12 bases lay outside the gene matches. CDR3 sequence reads: CASSFRGILRGEKLFF. The CDR3, as DNA: TGTGCCAGCAGCTTCAGGGGGATCCTAAGGGGGGAAAAACTGTTTTTT.

This chain uses TRBV7-9 with TRBJ2-3; no definite D call. CDR1 and CDR2 from the germline V gene are SEHNR and FQNEAQ (reference sequence). The CDR3 consists of 12 residues. The V and J ends lost 5 bases and 6 bases respectively, with 9 bases between them. This CDR3 is CASSPSLDTQYF. CDR3 bases: TGTGCCAGCAGCCCCTCCTTGGATACGCAGTATTTT. Full variable domain (missing parts from reference TRBV7-9 and TRBJ2-3): DTGVSQNPRHKITKRGQNVTFRCDPISEHNRLYWYRQTLGQGPEFLTYFQNEAQLEKSRLLSDRFSAERPKGSFSTLEIQRTEQGDSAMYLCASSPSLDTQYFGPGTRLTVL.

The gene calls are TRBV6-1 and TRBJ1-5; D is ambiguous. Germline values: CDR1 MNHNS, CDR2 SASEGT. CDR3 size: 13 residues. Trimming took 3 bases from V and 3 from J, leaving 6 bases between them. The CDR3 sequence is CASSEGDNQPQHF. CDR3 nucleotides: TGTGCCAGCAGTGAGGGAGACAATCAGCCCCAGCATTTT.